These 7 T cell receptor beta chains came from one sample sequenced in a study of blood T cell repertoires in COVID-19. TCRdb keeps only in-frame clones here, not all; method: immunoSEQ multiplex PCR. This table holds 390,000 or so clones, roughly 89% found once. Sequenced material: peripheral blood. The receptors derive from a woman aged 25 to 39 with active or convalescent COVID-19.

V gene TRBV9 combines with J gene TRBJ2-7; TRBD1 aligns across 7 bases. J lost 0 bases, V lost 3 bases, and 3 bases had no gene match. This CDR3 is built from 14 residues. Germline CDR1 and CDR2: SGDLS and YYNGEE. The CDR3 DNA is TGTGCCAGCAGCGGGGACAGCCGCTCCTACGAGCAGTACTTC. Protein product: CASSGDSRSYEQYF.

This clone has just one count. This chain joins TRBV9 and TRBJ2-3; 11 bases align to TRBD2. CDR3 size: 15 residues. The V and J ends lost 2 bases and 2 bases, in that order; junction bases with no gene match: 1. Germline V gene sequence: CDR1 SGDLS, CDR2 YYNGEE. The CDR3 coding sequence is TGTGCCAGCAGCGTTAGCGGGGGGGCCACAGATACGCAGTATTTT. Protein: CASSVSGGATDTQYF. Based on the CDR3 plus reference TRBV9 and TRBJ2-3, the full variable domain is DSGVTQTPKHLITATGQRVTLRCSPRSGDLSVYWYQQSLDQGLQFLIQYYNGEERAKGNILERFSAQQFPDLHSELNLSSLELGDSALYFCASSVSGGATDTQYFGPGTRLTVL.

The CDR3 DNA is TGTGCCAGCAGTTCGCAAGGTCACAGGACTGAAGCTTTCTTT. Translation gives CASSSQGHRTEAFF. The chain is built from TRBV6-1 and TRBJ1-1, with D perhaps matching TRBD1 (5 bases). CDR1 and CDR2 from the germline V gene are MNHNS and SASEGT. The CDR3 consists of 14 residues. V shed 5 bases and J shed 5 bases, with 15 bases lying between them.

The CDR3 loop is CASTGTSGYTGELFF. The CDR3 nucleotides are TGTGCCAGTACCGGGACTAGCGGGTACACCGGGGAGCTGTTTTTT. The chain employs TRBV19 and TRBJ2-2; 12 bases agree with TRBD2. The junction had 3 bases not matched to a gene; V was cut back by 7 bases and J by 3 bases. CDR1 is LNHDA, CDR2 SQIVND, per germline (reference sequence). This CDR3 has 15 amino acids. Full variable domain (rest looked up from reference TRBV19 and TRBJ2-2): DGGITQSPKYLFRKEGQNVTLSCEQNLNHDAMYWYRQDPGQGLRLIYYSQIVNDFQKGDIAEGYSVSREKKESFPLTVTSAQKNPTAFYLCASTGTSGYTGELFFGEGSRLTVL.

The chain employs TRBV2 and TRBJ2-2, with TRBD2 matching 9 bases. Germline CDR1 SNHLY, CDR2 FYNNEI. The CDR3 covers 17 residues. V lost 6 bases and J lost 1; bases outside the gene matches: 9. The CDR3 is CASRNPGLAQNTGELFF. Here the CDR3 DNA reads TGTGCCAGCAGAAACCCGGGACTAGCACAGAACACCGGGGAGCTGTTTTTT.

The V and J genes are TRBV7-2 and TRBJ1-1; D may be TRBD1 (5 bases). Germline CDR1 SGHTA, CDR2 FQGNSA. The V gene lost 0 bases and the J gene lost 4 bases, with 12 bases spanning the gap. This CDR3 region has 15 residues. In DNA form, the CDR3 reads TGTGCCAGCAGCTTAGCGGACCTGGGGGGCACTGAAGCTTTCTTT. It specifies CASSLADLGGTEAFF.

This clone showed up just once. At one end the junction does not follow the germline gene, possibly because of a read error. The chain couples TRBV4-1 to TRBJ1-2; TRBD1 might be the D (5 bases). The germline CDR1 and CDR2 sequences are MGHRA and YSYEKL. CDR3 size: 16 residues. This CDR3 reads CARSQGWGGSLHGYTF. CDR3 in DNA: TGCGCCCGCAGCCAAGGGTGGGGGGGGAGTCTCCATGGCTACACCTTC.